Ten or more counts support the clone carrying this TCR beta chain. Using its own MiXCR run on the 5' RACE reads, TCRdb lists one record per CDR3 protein. The data contain under 300,000 distinct CDR3 sequences, 11% to 15% of them singletons. This record comes from a study of identical twins. Trimming took 6 bases from V and 6 from J, leaving 9 bases between them. The CDR3 has 12 amino acids. This chain joins TRBV12-3 or TRBV12-4 and TRBJ2-1, with D unclear. The sequenced sample was memory (CD45RO+) T cells sorted from blood. This sequence originates from a woman aged 18-29 years in good health. Here the CDR3 reads CASSLSANEQFF. CDR3 nucleotide sequence: TGTGCCAGCAGCCTTTCCGCCAATGAGCAGTTCTTC.